Listed here are 2 T cell receptor beta chains from one sample, sequenced in a study of blood T cell repertoires in COVID-19. The table came from immunoSEQ multiplex PCR; TCRdb's copy has only in-frame clones and leaves some out. The data show fewer than 95,000 clones, roughly 70% seen once. The specimen sequenced was peripheral blood. The receptors stem from a man aged 65 to 79 with COVID-19, enrolled during active disease.

By its share, this clone is large. This chain links TRBV10-3 with TRBJ1-6, with a weak D call TRBD1 (6 bases). The CDR3 spans 17 residues. From germline, CDR1 is ENHRY and CDR2 SYGVKD. The CDR3: CGRPTDSLPDYNSPLHF. CDR3 in DNA: TGTGGCAGACCAACGGACAGCCTTCCGGATTATAATTCACCCCTCCACTTT.

This clone showed up just a few times. The rearrangement joins TRBV6-4 to TRBJ1-2; a possible D gene is TRBD1 (5 bases). Trimming took off 10 bases at V and 4 bases at J, with 16 bases between the two ends. The CDR3 covers 13 residues. CDR1 and CDR2 from the germline V gene are MRHNA and SNTAGT. The CDR3 region has the DNA TGTGCCACCCGGGACCCCGGGGGCTATGGCTACACCTTC. It encodes CATRDPGGYGYTF.